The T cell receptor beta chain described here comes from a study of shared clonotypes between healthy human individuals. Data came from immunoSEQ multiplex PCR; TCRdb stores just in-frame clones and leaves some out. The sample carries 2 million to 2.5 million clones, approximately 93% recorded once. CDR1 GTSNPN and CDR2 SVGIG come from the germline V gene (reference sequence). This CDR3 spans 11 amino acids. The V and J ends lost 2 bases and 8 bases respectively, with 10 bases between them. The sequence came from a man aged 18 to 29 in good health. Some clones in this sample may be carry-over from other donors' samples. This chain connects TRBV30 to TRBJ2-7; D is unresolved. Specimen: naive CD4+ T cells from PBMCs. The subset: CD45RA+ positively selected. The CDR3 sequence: CAWSSGVKQYF. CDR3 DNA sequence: TGTGCCTGGAGTTCAGGTGTTAAGCAGTACTTC.